This section outlines one T cell receptor beta chain sequence together with its context. Its matching antigen is unknown. The method was immunoSEQ multiplex PCR; TCRdb's version includes in-frame clones alone and lacks a portion of them. This table has about 48,000 clones, around nine tenths appearing once. People whose metastatic non-small-cell lung cancer was chemo-refractory got focal radiation along with CTLA-4 blockade by ipilimumab. CDR1 SGDLS and CDR2 YYNGEE come from the germline V gene. Between the trimmed V and J ends, which lost 0 bases and 0 bases, there was a span of 10 bases. There are 17 residues in the CDR3. This entry comes from a study of radiotherapy plus CTLA-4 blockade in lung cancer. Study background: Among all patients, about 19% showed objective responses, while roughly 30% had disease control.

Study-wide results and limits: Blood saw expansion of tumor-derived TCR clones after radiotherapy plus ipilimumab. Early shifts in blood T cell clones, with interferon-beta, reportedly predicted response best.

The source is a human donor with non-small cell lung cancer that progressed on radiotherapy plus ipilimumab. Some clones in this sample may be carry-over from other donors' samples. The V gene is TRBV9, the J gene TRBJ2-6; D remains unclear. Sequencing was performed on peripheral blood, taken from a patient treated with radiotherapy plus ipilimumab. CDR3 sequence: CASSVASRPSGANVLTF. In nucleotides, the CDR3 is TGTGCCAGCAGCGTAGCTTCCCGTCCCTCTGGGGCCAACGTCCTGACTTTC.